This T cell receptor (beta chain) was profiled in a study of blood T cell repertoires in COVID-19. The germline gives CDR1 LNHDA, CDR2 SQIVND (reference sequence). Trimming pared 11 bases from V and 3 bases from J, leaving 16 bases between. The CDR3 has 13 amino acids. In terms of age and location, participants ranged from roughly 18 to 90 years and lived in about two dozen US areas. The data were produced by immunoSEQ multiplex PCR, yet TCRdb's version contains in-frame clones alone and is incomplete. The data contain hundreds of thousands of clones, 75% to 95% of them singletons. This chain joins TRBV19 and TRBJ1-1, with D tentatively TRBD1 (6 bases). The origin of this receptor is a woman between 18 and 29 years old who had recovered from COVID-19. The sample taken for sequencing was PBMCs or T cells enriched from blood (not recorded which). CDR3 DNA sequence: TGTGCCTCCCAAACAGGGAGGGACACTGAAGCTTTCTTT. It yields the protein CASQTGRDTEAFF.